These 20 T cell receptor beta chains were all obtained from the same sample, sequenced in a study of beta chain features in type 1 diabetes (dated by TCRdb to between 2018 and 2020). Library creation used the immunoSEQ multiplex PCR assay. All of the isolated RNA was reverse transcribed with the High Capacity cDNA Reverse Transcription Kit, so expressed TCRB transcripts were sequenced. The immuneACCESS repertoire file appears here via TCRdb, limited to in-frame rearrangements. These files lack a portion of the clones; in checked studies, under half of the deficit traces to unresolved V genes, and the cause of the others is not known. Counted in this sample were about 470,000 clones; 30% of them appeared once. About 0.065% of the sample is held by the ten biggest clonotypes. Material for sequencing was naive CD4+ T cells from blood. Explained via the paper, the cell subset or site label denotes: true naive CD4+ T cells. The source is a man between 18 and 35 years old in good health.

This clone was recorded a few times. This CDR3 reads CASSRSSTGELFF. In DNA form, the CDR3 reads TGCGCCAGCAGCCGATCATCCACCGGGGAGCTGTTTTTT. The chain combines TRBV4-3 with TRBJ2-2; the D is unclear. Trimming shortened V by 4 bases and J by 4 bases, and 7 bases separated the two germline ends. Germline CDR1 and CDR2: LGHNA and YSLEER. The CDR3 is made up of 13 amino acids.

The chain recombines TRBV29-1 with TRBJ1-2, with D unresolved. Germline V CDR1 and CDR2: SQVTM, ANQGSEA. There are 13 residues in the CDR3. Trimming removed 7 bases from V and 4 bases from J, with 16 bases in between. This chain's CDR3 is CSASSRAGYGYTF. CDR3 sequence (DNA): TGCAGCGCCTCTTCTCGGGCCGGCTATGGCTACACCTTC. The full variable domain, its missing parts supplied by reference TRBV29-1 and TRBJ1-2, is SAVISQKPSRDICQRGTSLTIQCQVDSQVTMMFWYRQQPGQSLTLIATANQGSEATYESGFVIDKFPISRPNLTFSTLTVSNMSPEDSSIYLCSASSRAGYGYTFGSGTRLTVV.

The chain couples TRBV30 to TRBJ1-5; 9 bases agree with TRBD1. The CDR3 has 14 amino acids. The germline gives CDR1 GTSNPN, CDR2 SVGIG (reference sequence). The V and J ends lost 3 bases and 6 bases, in that order; junction bases with no gene match: 6. CDR3 amino acids: CAWSPDRGAQPQHF. The CDR3 region has the DNA TGTGCCTGGAGCCCTGACAGGGGGGCTCAGCCCCAGCATTTT.

This sequence joins TRBV30 and TRBJ2-5; D call uncertain. V was pared by 1 base and J by 5 bases, with 11 bases between. There are 13 residues in the CDR3. The germline CDR1 and CDR2 sequences are GTSNPN and SVGIG (reference sequence). This CDR3 is CAWSARTAETQYF. The CDR3 nucleotides read TGTGCCTGGAGTGCGCGGACCGCGGAGACCCAGTACTTC.

This clone has more than one count but fewer than ten. J is TRBJ2-3 and V is TRBV30; possible D gene TRBD2, 5 bases. Germline loops: CDR1 GTSNPN, CDR2 SVGIG (reference sequence). The V end lost 5 bases, the J end lost 1 base, and 10 bases lay between the germline ends. The CDR3 extends over 13 amino acids. The CDR3 DNA sequence: TGTGCCTGGCAGACCGGGGGCACAGATACGCAGTATTTT. Translating gives CAWQTGGTDTQYF.

This clone was counted only a few times. V gene TRBV30 combines with J gene TRBJ1-2; no firm D call. The ends were cut back, 6 bases at V and 8 bases at J, with 13 bases in the middle. The CDR3 spans 11 residues. Germline CDR1 is GTSNPN and CDR2 is SVGIG (reference sequence). Here the CDR3 reads CACGPPRGYTF. The DNA for the CDR3 is TGTGCCTGCGGCCCTCCACGGGGCTACACCTTC.

The rearrangement joins TRBV5-1 to TRBJ2-1; 9 bases are shared with TRBD1. Germline values: CDR1 SGHRS, CDR2 YFSETQ. The CDR3 length is 15 residues. Trimming removed 5 bases from V and 6 bases from J; junction bases left unmatched: 9. In DNA, the CDR3 is TGCGCCAGCAGTCCCGGGACAGGGTTTGGCAATGAGCAGTTCTTC. Its translation is CASSPGTGFGNEQFF.

This clone has only a few counts. CDR3 residues: CASSPRQGAYNEQFF. The DNA for the CDR3 is TGTGCCAGCAGCCCACGACAGGGGGCGTACAATGAGCAGTTCTTC. This rearrangement joins TRBV21-1 to TRBJ2-1; the table's D call TRBD1 went unverified against the DNA. TRBV21-1 is assigned pseudogene status. The CDR3 is 15 residues long.

The chain uses TRBV19 and TRBJ2-3; D ambiguous. There are 13 residues in the CDR3. V lost 4 bases, J lost 2 bases, and 7 bases lay in between. Germline values: CDR1 LNHDA, CDR2 SQIVND (reference sequence). CDR3 loop: CASSTVPTDTQYF. The CDR3 DNA reads as TGTGCCAGTAGTACCGTGCCCACAGATACGCAGTATTTT.

The chain carries TRBV30 and TRBJ2-6; D is possibly TRBD1 (5 bases). Germline lookup yields CDR1 GTSNPN and CDR2 SVGIG (reference sequence). Trimming removed 1 base from V and 0 bases from J, with 13 bases in between. The CDR3 sequence is 17 residues long. The chain's CDR3 is CAWSENRFLSGANVLTF. CDR3 DNA: TGTGCCTGGAGTGAGAACAGGTTCCTCTCTGGGGCCAACGTCCTGACTTTC.

The chain is built from TRBV5-1 and TRBJ1-1; 9 nucleotides align to TRBD1. V was pared by 4 bases and J by 4 bases, with 2 bases of the junction left unmatched. Germline CDR1 and CDR2: SGHRS and YFSETQ. The CDR3 length is 13 residues. CDR3 loop: CASSGTGFTEAFF. DNA of the CDR3: TGCGCCAGCAGCGGGACAGGGTTCACTGAAGCTTTCTTT.

This clone was found a few times. The gene calls are TRBV30 and TRBJ1-5; no clear D. The ends were cut back, 4 bases at V and 2 bases at J, with 6 bases in the middle. Germline assignment: CDR1 GTSNPN and CDR2 SVGIG (reference sequence). The CDR3 covers 12 residues. For the CDR3, the DNA is TGTGCCTGGAAGAGGGGCAATCAGCCCCAGCATTTT. Translating gives CAWKRGNQPQHF.

The chain carries TRBV7-2 and TRBJ2-7, with D perhaps TRBD1 or TRBD2 (6 bases each). Germline values: CDR1 SGHTA, CDR2 FQGNSA. Deletions cut 5 bases from V and 7 bases from J, with 18 bases between. The CDR3 has 14 residues. This CDR3 is CASSPSSGAGEQYF. CDR3 coding DNA: TGTGCCAGCAGCCCTAGTTCGGGGGCAGGAGAGCAGTACTTC.

This clone turned up a few times. The rearrangement links TRBV4-2 to TRBJ2-4; TRBD2 is a possible D gene (5 bases). This CDR3 comprises 17 residues. The V end was cut by 0 bases, the J end by 3 bases, with 15 bases between. The germline CDR1 and CDR2 sequences are LGHNA and YNFKEQ. DNA for the CDR3: TGTGCCAGCAGCCAAGAAGCCAGGAGGTCAGGCAAAAACATTCAGTACTTC. Translation: CASSQEARRSGKNIQYF.

This clone was picked up a small number of times. The V and J genes are TRBV29-1 and TRBJ2-5; D is tentatively TRBD1 or TRBD2 (6 bases each). Germline V gives CDR1 SQVTM, CDR2 ANQGSEA. Deletions cut 6 bases from V and 1 base from J, with 12 bases between. This CDR3 spans 13 amino acids. As DNA, the CDR3 is TGCAGCGTCAAAGGGGGGTCCCAAGAGACCCAGTACTTC. Its protein is CSVKGGSQETQYF.

The genes are TRBV5-6 and TRBJ2-7; D is tentatively TRBD1 or TRBD2 (5 bases each). Germline-derived CDR1 and CDR2 are SGHDT and YYEEEE. The CDR3 runs to 14 residues. V dropped 2 bases and J dropped 0 bases, with 9 bases sitting between them. CDR3 protein: CASSLAGSSYEQYF. The DNA of the CDR3 is TGTGCCAGCAGCTTAGCAGGGAGCTCCTACGAGCAGTACTTC. Complete variable domain (other parts from reference TRBV5-6 and TRBJ2-7): DAGVTQSPTHLIKTRGQQVTLRCSPKSGHDTVSWYQQALGQGPQFIFQYYEEEERQRGNFPDRFSGHQFPNYSSELNVNALLLGDSALYLCASSLAGSSYEQYFGPGTRLTVT.

In its sample, this clone was seen a few times. The chain has TRBV5-1 and TRBJ2-1, with TRBD2 identical over 9 bases. With V trimmed by 6 bases and J by 4 bases, 8 bases remained unmatched. The CDR3 extends over 15 amino acids. CDR1 is SGHRS and CDR2 is YFSETQ in the germline V gene. The CDR3: CASTPSGNNYNEQFF. CDR3 nucleotides: TGCGCCAGCACACCTAGCGGGAACAATTACAATGAGCAGTTCTTC.

This clone has more than one count but fewer than ten. For the CDR3, the DNA is TGCGCCAGCAGCCGGACAATAGAGGCCAACGTCCTGACTTTC. This gives the protein CASSRTIEANVLTF. The V call is TRBV5-1, the J call TRBJ2-6; tentative D call: TRBD1 (5 bases). The CDR3 runs 14 residues. Deletions cut 4 bases from V and 6 bases from J, with 11 bases between. The germline CDR1 and CDR2 sequences are SGHRS and YFSETQ.

The rearrangement uses TRBV30 and TRBJ1-1, with D perhaps TRBD1 (5 bases). Germline V gene sequence: CDR1 GTSNPN, CDR2 SVGIG (reference sequence). V was cut by 2 bases and J by 7 bases, with 11 bases left in between. This CDR3 has 12 residues. In nucleotides, the CDR3 is TGTGCCTGGAGTAGGGGAAACGGTGAAGCTTTCTTT. Translation: CAWSRGNGEAFF.

This clone occurred a few times. V gene TRBV20-1 combines with J gene TRBJ2-1; tentative D call: TRBD1 (6 bases). The germline V and J ends were trimmed by 6 bases and 7 bases, with 10 bases remaining between them. The CDR3 runs to 11 residues. Germline V gene lookup returns CDR1 DFQATT and CDR2 SNEGSKA (reference sequence). The CDR3, as DNA: TGCAGTGCCCTCGACAGGAATGAGCAGTTCTTC. Its protein product is CSALDRNEQFF.